These 24 T cell receptor beta chains came from one sample sequenced in a study of blood T cell repertoires in COVID-19. Clones were sequenced by immunoSEQ multiplex PCR, and TCRdb holds only the in-frame ones, with some missing. The repertoire holds under 150,000 clones, with approximately 89% as singletons. Sequences were obtained from peripheral blood. These receptors came from a human donor in a cohort sampled during active COVID-19.

This clone has a single count. The chain joins TRBV29-1 to TRBJ2-3; 9 bases match TRBD1. CDR3 length equals 15 residues. Germline CDR1 reads SQVTM; CDR2 reads ANQGSEA. Unmatched junction bases numbered 7, after V lost 4 bases and J lost 2 bases. This chain's CDR3 is CSVVRGDRVTDTQYF. CDR3 DNA sequence: TGCAGCGTTGTTCGGGGGGACAGGGTCACAGATACGCAGTATTTT.

This chain connects TRBV5-4 to TRBJ1-1, with 10 nucleotides matching TRBD1. V dropped 4 bases and J dropped 1; count of bases not matched to a gene: 10. CDR1 SGHNT and CDR2 YYREEE come from the germline V gene (reference sequence). CDR3 size: 17 residues. CDR3 in amino acids: CASSPEPGQGSNTEAFF. Written as DNA, the CDR3 is TGTGCCAGCAGCCCCGAACCGGGACAGGGGTCGAACACTGAAGCTTTCTTT.

This chain links TRBV7-2 with TRBJ1-2, with TRBD1 matching over 7 bases. CDR1 SGHTA and CDR2 FQGNSA come from the germline V gene. This CDR3 region has 14 residues. V gave up 4 bases and J gave up 7 bases; unmatched junction bases: 9. Here the CDR3 DNA reads TGTGCCAGCAGCTCCAGGGGGTCCCAGATTGGCTACACCTTC. It specifies CASSSRGSQIGYTF.

V usage is TRBV6-1 and J usage is TRBJ2-2, with a possible D match to TRBD2 (6 bases). The germline V gene has CDR1 MNHNS and CDR2 SASEGT. The V end was cut by 0 bases, the J end by 5 bases, with 10 bases between. The CDR3 contains 15 residues. The CDR3 nucleotides are TGTGCCAGCAGTGAAGCCGGGAGAGGAACCGGGGAGCTGTTTTTT. Residues: CASSEAGRGTGELFF.

The chain joins TRBV29-1 to TRBJ2-2; tentative D call: TRBD2 (6 bases). CDR1 is SQVTM and CDR2 is ANQGSEA in the germline V gene. This CDR3 contains 17 residues. V was shortened by 2 bases and J by 0 bases, with 16 bases between the two germline ends. The CDR3 DNA is TGCAGCGTTGAATGGCGGGGTGCGGGTGCGAACACCGGGGAGCTGTTTTTT. This translates into CSVEWRGAGANTGELFF.

The CDR3: CASTLAKNTEAFF. For the CDR3, the DNA is TGTGCCAGCACGCTAGCTAAGAACACTGAAGCTTTCTTT. The rearrangement links TRBV6-5 to TRBJ1-1; D call uncertain. V lost 7 bases to trimming and J lost 1 base, with 10 bases between them. CDR1 MNHEY and CDR2 SVGAGI come from the germline V gene. This CDR3 has 13 residues.

The chain carries TRBV9 and TRBJ1-1; 7 bases align to TRBD1. Trimming removed 4 bases from V and 4 bases from J; junction bases left unmatched: 4. Germline CDR1 SGDLS, CDR2 YYNGEE. The CDR3 length is 13 residues. Here the CDR3 reads CASSYAGGTEAFF. CDR3 DNA: TGTGCCAGCAGCTACGCAGGGGGCACTGAAGCTTTCTTT.

The chain combines TRBV6-1 with TRBJ1-5; 8 nucleotides match TRBD1. This CDR3 has 13 amino acids. The J segment lost 7 bases and the V segment lost 5 bases, leaving 4 bases of the junction unmatched. Germline CDR1 reads MNHNS; CDR2 reads SASEGT. The CDR3: CASSLDRGQPQHF. For the CDR3, the DNA is TGTGCCAGCAGTCTTGACAGGGGCCAGCCCCAGCATTTT.

The chain uses TRBV7-6 and TRBJ1-6; 10 positions agree with TRBD1. Germline V gives CDR1 SGHVS, CDR2 FNYEAQ. Trimming took 4 bases from V and 10 from J; bases not matched to a gene: 4. The CDR3 sequence is 14 residues long. CDR3 sequence: CASSSGQGRSPLHF. As DNA, the CDR3 is TGTGCCAGCAGCTCGGGACAGGGGCGGTCACCCCTCCACTTT.

V and J are TRBV5-1 and TRBJ2-7, with TRBD1 matching 10 bases. CDR1 SGHRS and CDR2 YFSETQ come from the germline V gene. The CDR3 covers 14 residues. Trimming removed 2 bases from V and 3 bases from J; junction bases left unmatched: 2. The CDR3 DNA is TGCGCCAGCAGCTTCGGACAGGGGGTCTACGAGCAGTACTTC. It translates to CASSFGQGVYEQYF.

The chain has TRBV7-2 and TRBJ2-6, with D possibly being TRBD1 (5 bases). CDR3 length: 14 residues. Germline V gives CDR1 SGHTA, CDR2 FQGNSA. Trimming pared 5 bases from V and 2 bases from J, leaving 7 bases between. The CDR3 sequence is CASSDRTGANVLTF. DNA for the CDR3: TGTGCCAGCAGCGACAGAACTGGGGCCAACGTCCTGACTTTC.

The chain is built from TRBV6-5 and TRBJ2-5; TRBD2 matches 8 bases. This CDR3 contains 14 residues. Trimming at V came to 7 bases and at J to 4 bases, leaving 8 bases not matched to a gene. Germline V gives CDR1 MNHEY, CDR2 SVGAGI. CDR3 sequence: CASTRGGRGETQYF. In DNA, the CDR3 is TGTGCCAGCACTCGCGGGGGGCGTGGAGAGACCCAGTACTTC.

This clone was observed a single time. The chain employs TRBV9 and TRBJ2-1; possibly TRBD2 for D (5 bases). Trimming took off 0 bases at V and 5 bases at J, with 12 bases between the two ends. Germline V lookup: CDR1 SGDLS, CDR2 YYNGEE. The CDR3 is 15 residues long. CDR3 DNA sequence: TGTGCCAGCAGCGTAGGAGGGAAGGTAGACAATGAGCAGTTCTTC. This translates into CASSVGGKVDNEQFF. The whole variable domain, remainder taken from reference TRBV9 and TRBJ2-1, is DSGVTQTPKHLITATGQRVTLRCSPRSGDLSVYWYQQSLDQGLQFLIQYYNGEERAKGNILERFSAQQFPDLHSELNLSSLELGDSALYFCASSVGGKVDNEQFFGPGTRLTVL.

CDR3 sequence: CASSLKFAGQETYEQYF. In DNA, the CDR3 is TGTGCCAGCAGTTTAAAGTTTGCGGGACAGGAAACCTACGAGCAGTACTTC. This chain joins TRBV27 and TRBJ2-7; TRBD1 matches 8 bases. The ends lost 2 bases at V and 2 bases at J; junction bases unmatched: 11. The CDR3 has 17 amino acids. Germline CDR1 is MNHEY and CDR2 is SMNVEV (reference sequence).

The chain uses TRBV5-1 and TRBJ1-3; 7 bases are shared with TRBD1. CDR3 length: 16 residues. Germline V CDR1 and CDR2: SGHRS, YFSETQ. V lost 3 bases and J lost 3; bases outside the gene matches: 9. The CDR3 sequence is CASSSGQAAGGNTIYF. The CDR3, as DNA: TGCGCCAGCAGCTCTGGACAGGCCGCCGGTGGAAACACCATATATTTT.

The gene calls are TRBV9 and TRBJ2-3; D is perhaps TRBD2 (5 bases). V shed 2 bases and J shed 2 bases, with 15 bases lying between them. Per the germline V gene, CDR1 is SGDLS and CDR2 is YYNGEE. The CDR3 totals 16 residues. This CDR3 reads CASSVFEGSTTDTQYF. CDR3 DNA sequence: TGTGCCAGCAGCGTTTTCGAGGGATCAACCACAGATACGCAGTATTTT.

The gene calls are TRBV5-6 and TRBJ2-7; 7 nucleotides agree with TRBD1. Trimming took 5 bases from V and 2 from J; bases not matched to a gene: 7. Germline-derived CDR1 and CDR2 are SGHDT and YYEEEE. This CDR3 comprises 14 residues. CDR3: CASSPPDRAYEQYF. DNA for the CDR3: TGTGCCAGCAGTCCTCCTGACAGGGCCTACGAGCAGTACTTC.

This clone has a handful of counts. The chain carries TRBV7-6 and TRBJ2-1; TRBD2 might be the D (6 bases). CDR1 is SGHVS, CDR2 FNYEAQ, per germline. The CDR3 is 17 amino acids. The germline V and J ends were trimmed by 1 base and 7 bases, with 20 bases remaining between them. The CDR3 DNA sequence: TGTGCCAGCAGCTTAGGCCGGGAGAGGCTAGCGCCTAATGAGCAGTTCTTC. This encodes CASSLGRERLAPNEQFF.

This chain connects TRBV5-1 to TRBJ1-1; TRBD1 aligns across 9 bases. This CDR3 has 16 amino acids. Germline-derived CDR1 and CDR2 are SGHRS and YFSETQ. V shed 3 bases and J 3 bases; nucleotides not matched to a gene: 9. The CDR3 sequence: CASSWRTGAVDTEAFF. The CDR3 bases are TGCGCCAGCAGCTGGCGGACAGGGGCCGTTGACACTGAAGCTTTCTTT. Complete variable domain (other parts from reference TRBV5-1 and TRBJ1-1): KAGVTQTPRYLIKTRGQQVTLSCSPISGHRSVSWYQQTPGQGLQFLFEYFSETQRNKGNFPGRFSGRQFSNSRSEMNVSTLELGDSALYLCASSWRTGAVDTEAFFGQGTRLTVV.

V usage is TRBV2 and J usage is TRBJ2-7, with D possibly TRBD1 on 5 matching bases. V was shortened by 7 bases and J by 2 bases, with 15 bases between the two germline ends. Germline V gene sequence: CDR1 SNHLY, CDR2 FYNNEI. The CDR3 is made up of 14 amino acids. The CDR3 protein is CASKVDRVTYEQYF. In DNA form, the CDR3 reads TGTGCCAGCAAGGTCGACAGAGTTACCTACGAGCAGTACTTC. Filled out from reference TRBV2 and TRBJ2-7, the complete variable domain reads EPEVTQTPSHQVTQMGQEVILRCVPISNHLYFYWYRQILGQKVEFLVSFYNNEISEKSEIFDDQFSVERPDGSNFTLKIRSTKLEDSAMYFCASKVDRVTYEQYFGPGTRLTVT.

The CDR3 DNA follows: TGTGCCAGCAGCGGCTACAGAGCCGCCTCTGGGGCCAACGTCCTGACTTTC. Protein: CASSGYRAASGANVLTF. The gene calls are TRBV9 and TRBJ2-6; D is uncertain. The CDR3 totals 17 residues. The germline CDR1 and CDR2 sequences are SGDLS and YYNGEE. V lost 3 bases, J lost 0 bases, and 13 bases lay in between.

This chain joins TRBV7-6 and TRBJ2-6, with 7 bases aligning to TRBD1. This CDR3 region has 21 residues. The V segment lost 5 bases and the J segment 1 base; nucleotides outside the gene matches: 20. Germline V gene lookup returns CDR1 SGHVS and CDR2 FNYEAQ. This CDR3 is CASSPGTADPKPSSGANVLTF. The CDR3 region has the DNA TGTGCCAGCAGCCCCGGGACAGCGGACCCCAAACCCTCTTCTGGGGCCAACGTCCTGACTTTC.

The J gene is TRBJ2-1, the V gene TRBV12-3 or TRBV12-4; 7 bases are a match to TRBD1. Germline trimming cut 5 bases from V and 9 bases from J; bases unmatched to any gene: 4. This CDR3 spans 12 amino acids. DNA for the CDR3: TGTGCCAGCAGTCCTGACAGGGTTGAGCAGTTCTTC. Translated: CASSPDRVEQFF.

J is TRBJ1-2 and V is TRBV4-1; a weak D match, TRBD1 (6 bases). There are 14 residues in the CDR3. V was pared by 2 bases and J by 5 bases, with 12 bases between. Germline V lookup: CDR1 MGHRA, CDR2 YSYEKL. The DNA of the CDR3 is TGCGCCAGCAGCCAACCCGGACAGCTTTATGGCTACACCTTC. Protein: CASSQPGQLYGYTF.